This T cell receptor (beta chain) was sequenced in a study of beta chain features in type 1 diabetes (dated by TCRdb to the late 2010s). Describing the broader study: No differences in mean age, gender distribution, total cell number or subset yield were found between patients and healthy donors. A total of roughly 100 million sorted cells were examined across all samples, and a strong correlation was observed between cell number per subset and RNA yield. The study compared the TCRB repertoires of sorted circulating CD4+ T cell subsets in recently diagnosed type 1 diabetes patients with those in matched healthy donors. Regulatory and stem cell-like memory subsets were obtained from only 8 patients and roughly eight healthy donors, while naive and central memory subsets were obtained from all 30 or so donors. The full study reports these points: HLA sub-analyses involved small numbers of individuals, so any influence of HLA type on TCRB rearrangement remained unresolved. Fewer insertions and more nucleotide deletions at VDJ recombination sites were observed in patients with type 1 diabetes, implying thymic rearrangement abnormalities. Naive, central memory and regulatory TCRB repertoires appeared to be more alike among patients than among healthy donors. Because cDNA was sequenced instead of genomic DNA, highly expressing activated cells could be over-represented, though the groups showed no difference in activation or CD3 levels. PCR may preferentially amplify shorter templates, but because patient and control samples were amplified and corrected together, any resulting skew would affect both groups equally. A moderate but significant shortening of TCRB CDR3 length was observed in type 1 diabetes patients in all four CD4+ subsets.

The germline V gene specifies SNHLY as CDR1 and FYNNEI as CDR2. Taken from cysteine to phenylalanine, the CDR3 has 13 residues. Solely the CDR3 DNA is kept, with 39 bases framed from the first base. V has 6 bases trimmed and J has 3 bases trimmed; junction bases matching no gene number 4. On this clone itself: No antigen is known for it. No much larger clone is present one base from it, and per-base qualities are unavailable.

The entire amount of isolated RNA was reverse transcribed using the High Capacity cDNA Reverse Transcription Kit, so the sequenced TCRB transcripts were expressed ones. Deep immunoSEQ sequencing was performed on naive, central memory and regulatory T cell samples, with an average of approximately 4 million total reads per sample. Sorted cells were lysed in RLT buffer, and RNA was extracted using DNase-treated RNeasy Micro or Mini kits according to cell number. To prevent cross-contamination, each cell subset was processed individually, whereas patient and healthy donor samples were processed jointly. The immunoSEQ multiplex PCR was used to amplify TCRB sequences from cDNA, generating 87-bp fragments that spanned the CDR3 region. Amplicons were sequenced on the Illumina HiSeq platform. The authors' pipeline ran thus. Synthetic template baselines were used to correct PCR bias computationally, reads within Hamming distance 2 were collapsed together, and singletons that could not be merged were discarded. By aligning reads against IMGT, V, D and J genes, CDR3 length, and insertions or deletions at six rearrangement sites were assigned. Clonotype counts were normalized to sorted cell number within each subset before computing true diversity and Gini coefficients with the tcR R package. The overlap coefficient, calculated on TCRB nucleotide sequences, was used to quantify repertoire sharing. Out-of-frame TCRB sequences from naive cells were analyzed to stand in for the pre-selection repertoire. As stored in TCRdb, this immuneACCESS dataset retains in-frame rearrangements with V and J assigned. A fraction of the clones does not appear; measured against another copy, unresolved V genes explain less than half of the discrepancy, and the remainder lacks a known reason. V and J calls and clone size are as listed in that table; D and trimming were resolved from the DNA. This sample holds about 250,000 clones; 14% were observed only once. The ten most abundant clones make up about 0.027% of the sample.

From each donor, a single peripheral blood sample of about 100 mL on average was drawn into heparinised tubes. Naive, central memory, regulatory and stem cell-like memory CD4+ T cells were sorted on a BD FACSAria II using a panel including CD45RO, CCR7, CD25, CD127, CD95 and CD27. Purity was above 95% for every sorted population. PBMCs were isolated immediately by Lymphoprep density gradient centrifugation and stained directly without culture. So that batch effects would be minimized, each experiment stained and sorted samples in pairs, pairing one healthy donor with one patient. The sample was naive CD4+ T cells from blood. The sample's cell subset or site label, in plain terms: true naive CD4+ T cells. The clonotype originates from a woman in her forties in good health. Recombination connected TRBV2 to TRBJ1-2; the junction holds 7 bases that match TRBD1. CDR3 reads: CASSIDRDYGYTF. The nucleotide sequence is TGTGCCAGCAGCATCGACAGGGACTATGGCTACACCTTC.